The 26 T cell receptor beta chains below all came from one sample that was sequenced in a study of T cell responses to AZD1222 COVID-19 vaccine (dated by TCRdb to the early 2020s). Library preparation employed the immunoSEQ multiplex PCR assay. What TCRdb holds here is the immuneACCESS table cut down to in-frame rearrangements. Part of the clones is not present; checked against another copy, under half of the missing clones reflect an unresolved V gene, and the others are unexplained. The sample table contains 150,000 to 200,000 clones; only one count was recorded for approximately 94% of them. The ten largest clones take up roughly 5.5% of the sample. This sample's time point label indicates: about 28 days (+/-7) after the second vaccine dose. This specimen was peripheral blood, taken 28 days after the second AZD1222 dose. Source of these receptors: an adult who received the AZD1222 COVID-19 vaccine.

V usage is TRBV9 and J usage is TRBJ1-2, with 8 bases fitting TRBD1. Germline CDR1 reads SGDLS; CDR2 reads YYNGEE. V shed 1 base, J shed 5 bases, and the junction held 1 base outside the gene matches. The CDR3 spans 13 residues. For the CDR3, the DNA is TGTGCCAGCAGCGTACAGGGGGCATATGGCTACACCTTC. Its translation is CASSVQGAYGYTF.

The chain joins TRBV7-2 to TRBJ2-7; weak D call: TRBD2 (6 bases). The CDR3 totals 15 residues. The V and J ends lost 0 bases and 5 bases respectively, with 14 bases between them. The germline V gene encodes CDR1 SGHTA and CDR2 FQGNSA. This CDR3 is CASSLAAGSRNEQYF. CDR3 in DNA: TGTGCCAGCAGCTTAGCAGCCGGGAGTCGGAACGAGCAGTACTTC.

The rearrangement links TRBV18 to TRBJ2-5; D remains ambiguous. Germline V gene sequence: CDR1 KGHSH, CDR2 LQKENI. CDR3 length equals 13 residues. Trimming removed 2 bases from V and 4 bases from J, with 8 bases in between. The CDR3 bases are TGTGCCAGCTCACCAGGGTTCGCAGAGACCCAGTACTTC. Residues: CASSPGFAETQYF.

CDR3: CASSQGRPTYNEQFF. DNA of the CDR3: TGTGCCAGCAGCCAAGGGCGACCTACCTACAATGAGCAGTTCTTC. The chain couples TRBV3-1 (or the pseudogene TRBV3-2) to TRBJ2-1, with D uncertain. There are 15 residues in the CDR3. Per germline, CDR1 LGHDT and CDR2 YNNKEL (reference sequence). Trimming took off 1 base at V and 2 bases at J, with 9 bases between the two ends.

The J gene is TRBJ1-2, the V gene TRBV7-9; D remains ambiguous. The CDR3 covers 10 residues. CDR1 SEHNR and CDR2 FQNEAQ come from the germline V gene (reference sequence). DNA of the CDR3: TGTACCCTAGACGACTATGGCTACACCTTC. Amino acid sequence: CTLDDYGYTF.

The chain is built from TRBV2 and TRBJ2-7; D is tentatively TRBD1 or TRBD2 (5 bases each). Per the germline V gene, CDR1 is SNHLY and CDR2 is FYNNEI. This CDR3 region has 12 residues. The germline V and J ends were trimmed by 8 bases and 7 bases, with 15 bases remaining between them. The CDR3 region is CASEGILVEQYF. CDR3 in DNA: TGTGCCAGCGAGGGGATTCTGGTTGAGCAGTACTTC.

J is TRBJ2-7 and V is TRBV6-5, with no clear D. This CDR3 contains 14 residues. V lost 8 bases and J 1 base, leaving 15 bases between the germline ends. From germline, CDR1 is MNHEY and CDR2 SVGAGI. Here the CDR3 reads CASFSIGKSYEQYF. CDR3 in DNA: TGTGCCAGCTTTTCGATAGGCAAATCCTACGAGCAGTACTTC.

The chain carries TRBV18 and TRBJ2-4, with 7 bases that match TRBD2. Looked up from germline, CDR1 is KGHSH and CDR2 is LQKENI. The CDR3 is 15 residues long. Trimming removed 8 bases from V and 0 bases from J; junction bases left unmatched: 7. The CDR3: CASTISGIAKNIQYF. Here the CDR3 DNA reads TGTGCCAGCACGATAAGCGGGATAGCCAAAAACATTCAGTACTTC.

V is TRBV5-1 and J is TRBJ2-3, with D maybe TRBD2 (5 bases). Germline V gives CDR1 SGHRS, CDR2 YFSETQ. CDR3 size: 14 residues. V was pared by 0 bases and J by 9 bases, with 14 bases between. Here the CDR3 DNA reads TGCGCCAGCAGCTTGGCCAATAGCGAGGTCACGCAGTATTTT. Encoded protein: CASSLANSEVTQYF.

This clone was found once. The chain employs TRBV4-1 and TRBJ1-1; D is unclear. Trimming pared 0 bases from V and 6 bases from J, leaving 17 bases between. Germline CDR1 and CDR2: MGHRA and YSYEKL. The CDR3 is 16 amino acids. Here the CDR3 DNA reads TGCGCCAGCAGCCAAGATTTGAGGAGCTTCGGGGCTGAAGCTTTCTTT. Its protein product is CASSQDLRSFGAEAFF.

The chain employs TRBV19 and TRBJ1-5; TRBD1 is a possible D gene (6 bases). Trimming took off 5 bases at V and 0 bases at J, with 17 bases between the two ends. Germline values: CDR1 LNHDA, CDR2 SQIVND (reference sequence). This CDR3 spans 17 amino acids. CDR3 nucleotide sequence: TGTGCCAGTAGTGGAACACAGGGAATCTATAGCAATCAGCCCCAGCATTTT. This gives the protein CASSGTQGIYSNQPQHF. The variable domain in full, with the rest retrieved from reference TRBV19 and TRBJ1-5, is DGGITQSPKYLFRKEGQNVTLSCEQNLNHDAMYWYRQDPGQGLRLIYYSQIVNDFQKGDIAEGYSVSREKKESFPLTVTSAQKNPTAFYLCASSGTQGIYSNQPQHFGDGTRLSIL.

This sequence joins TRBV6-1 and TRBJ1-3, with unresolved D. Between the trimmed V and J ends, which lost 0 bases and 6 bases, there was a span of 0 bases. The length of the CDR3 is 11 residues. CDR1 MNHNS and CDR2 SASEGT come from the germline V gene. The CDR3 loop is CASSEANTIYF. The CDR3 DNA sequence: TGTGCCAGCAGTGAAGCAAACACCATATATTTT.

The V and J genes are TRBV19 and TRBJ1-1; perhaps TRBD1 as D (6 bases). The CDR3 spans 15 residues. Germline V gives CDR1 LNHDA, CDR2 SQIVND (reference sequence). V lost 3 bases and J 1 base, leaving 12 bases between the germline ends. The CDR3 loop is CASSIPGRGNTEAFF. CDR3 nucleotide sequence: TGTGCCAGTAGTATTCCAGGCAGGGGGAACACTGAAGCTTTCTTT.

CDR3 protein: CARPRDRGIPGELFF. CDR3 DNA: TGTGCCCGCCCCCGGGACAGGGGGATCCCCGGGGAGCTGTTTTTT. The rearrangement uses TRBV7-9 and TRBJ2-2; 11 bases agree with TRBD1. With 11 bases clipped from V and 6 bases from J, the junction kept 11 bases outside the gene matches. The CDR3 is 15 amino acids. The germline CDR1 and CDR2 sequences are SEHNR and FQNEAQ (reference sequence).

The V call is TRBV27, the J call TRBJ1-2; D perhaps matches TRBD1 (5 bases). Trimming removed 5 bases from V and 4 bases from J, with 14 bases in between. This CDR3 is built from 14 residues. CDR1 MNHEY and CDR2 SMNVEV come from the germline V gene (reference sequence). This CDR3 is CASSPWDGTYGYTF. In DNA, the CDR3 is TGTGCCAGCAGTCCCTGGGACGGGACCTATGGCTACACCTTC.

The chain recombines TRBV6-5 with TRBJ2-3, with D perhaps TRBD2 (5 bases). V lost 2 bases and J lost 4, with 13 bases in between. The CDR3 is made up of 15 amino acids. Per the germline V gene, CDR1 is MNHEY and CDR2 is SVGAGI. The CDR3 nucleotides are TGTGCCAGCAGTTACGGAACGTCCGGGGCAGATACGCAGTATTTT. The encoded protein is CASSYGTSGADTQYF.

This chain joins TRBV15 and TRBJ1-5; D unclear. Germline V gives CDR1 LNHNV, CDR2 YYDKDF (reference sequence). The V end was cut by 8 bases, the J end by 7 bases, with 15 bases between. This CDR3 contains 13 residues. The CDR3 sequence is CATGSLDGQPQHF. The CDR3 bases are TGTGCCACCGGCTCATTGGACGGGCAGCCCCAGCATTTT.

In its sample, this clone was seen a few times. The sample contains more than one DNA sequence encoding this CDR3. The V call is TRBV28, the J call TRBJ1-4; 7 bases align to TRBD1. Unmatched junction bases numbered 6, after V lost 6 bases and J lost 5 bases. The CDR3 is 14 residues long. Per the germline V gene, CDR1 is MDHEN and CDR2 is SYDVKM. The CDR3, as DNA: TGTGCCAGCAGCACAGGACAGGCCAATGAAAAACTGTTTTTT. It yields the protein CASSTGQANEKLFF. Full variable domain (rest looked up from reference TRBV28 and TRBJ1-4): DVKVTQSSRYLVKRTGEKVFLECVQDMDHENMFWYRQDPGLGLRLIYFSYDVKMKEKGDIPEGYSVSREKKERFSLILESASTNQTSMYLCASSTGQANEKLFFGSGTQLSVL.

This clone was detected only a few times. The chain carries TRBV6-2 or TRBV6-3 and TRBJ1-5; the match to TRBD1 covers 8 bases. V trimming: 1 base; J trimming: 7 bases; junction bases outside the gene matches: 9. The germline V gene has CDR1 MNHEY and CDR2 SVGEGT. The CDR3 loop spans 16 amino acids. CDR3 amino acids: CASSYLSAGGGQPQHF. The CDR3 nucleotides read TGTGCCAGCAGTTACTTATCCGCAGGGGGCGGCCAGCCCCAGCATTTT.

CDR3 coding DNA: TGTGCCAGCTCAGGCTCGACAGGGAGTCACGAGCAGTACTTC. The encoded protein is CASSGSTGSHEQYF. This chain connects TRBV18 to TRBJ2-7, with TRBD1 matching over 7 bases. The germline V gene has CDR1 KGHSH and CDR2 LQKENI. The J segment lost 5 bases and the V segment lost 5 bases, leaving 9 bases of the junction unmatched. This CDR3 comprises 14 residues.

The chain employs TRBV11-2 and TRBJ1-4, with D unresolved. V lost 8 bases, J lost 8 bases, and 15 bases lay in between. There are 13 residues in the CDR3. From germline, CDR1 is SGHAT and CDR2 FQNNGV. The CDR3 loop reads CASGSLSGEKLFF. CDR3 bases: TGTGCCAGCGGGAGCCTGTCTGGAGAAAAACTGTTTTTT.

The rearrangement joins TRBV4-3 to TRBJ1-4; TRBD1 matches 9 bases. Germline CDR1 and CDR2: LGHNA and YSLEER. This CDR3 comprises 17 residues. V shed 4 bases, J shed 7 bases, and the junction held 13 bases outside the gene matches. The CDR3 DNA reads as TGCGCCAGCAGCCGCGCGGGGGACAGGGAAGTCATTGAAAAACTGTTTTTT. Translated: CASSRAGDREVIEKLFF.

This clone was detected a few times. The V call is TRBV4-1, the J call TRBJ2-1, with 13 positions matching TRBD2. The CDR3 extends over 17 amino acids. Germline V lookup: CDR1 MGHRA, CDR2 YSYEKL. J gave up 10 bases and V 0 bases, and 9 bases lay outside the gene matches. The DNA of the CDR3 is TGCGCCAGCAGCCAAGAGCCCGGACTAGCGGGAGTGTCAGAGCAGTTCTTC. It codes for CASSQEPGLAGVSEQFF.

The chain uses TRBV27 and TRBJ2-7; D assignment may be TRBD1 or TRBD2 (5 bases each). V lost 8 bases and J 2 bases, leaving 16 bases between the germline ends. The CDR3 is 14 residues long. In germline, CDR1 is MNHEY, CDR2 SMNVEV (reference sequence). The CDR3 region has the DNA TGTGCCAGCCTCGGGGCCCATGCACCCTACGAGCAGTACTTC. Translated: CASLGAHAPYEQYF.

This chain links TRBV6-5 with TRBJ1-1; no clear D gene. V lost 0 bases to trimming and J lost 0 bases, with 11 bases between them. Germline CDR1 reads MNHEY; CDR2 reads SVGAGI. The length of the CDR3 is 16 residues. The CDR3 loop is CASSYSTRSMNTEAFF. For the CDR3, the DNA is TGTGCCAGCAGTTACTCGACTAGGTCCATGAACACTGAAGCTTTCTTT.

This sequence joins TRBV11-2 and TRBJ1-2; D might be TRBD1 (5 bases). The CDR3 contains 15 residues. V dropped 1 base and J dropped 5 bases, with 14 bases sitting between them. Germline assignment: CDR1 SGHAT and CDR2 FQNNGV. The CDR3 reads CASSLGTGGGYGYTF. CDR3 nucleotides: TGTGCCAGCAGCTTAGGGACCGGTGGGGGTTATGGCTACACCTTC.